The source of this T cell receptor (beta chain) is a study of T cell responses to AZD1222 COVID-19 vaccine. Study in general: Pooled together were second doses at about 4 or about 12 weeks. The study's findings and limits: Regions left unmutated in variants are reportedly the target of nearly half of spike-specific TCRs. Mostly white British, mostly female donors; authors suggested clonal diversity may be underestimated. None of the repertoires were sampled until the peak T cell response had passed.

Some clones are missing from TCRdb's copy, which holds only in-frame ones; the method was immunoSEQ multiplex PCR. The sample contains approximately 170,000 clones, 93% of which appear only once. V gave up 5 bases and J gave up 1 base; unmatched junction bases: 6. The length of the CDR3 is 15 residues. Germline loops: CDR1 SGHNT, CDR2 YYREEE (reference sequence). With regard to this clone: What it binds is not known.

The chain has TRBV5-4 and TRBJ1-1; 9 bases map to TRBD1. Sequencing was performed on peripheral blood, taken on day 0 of AZD1222 vaccination. The TCR sequence derives from an adult in good health. The CDR3 region has the DNA TGTGCCAGCAGGGCCGGGACAGGGTCGAACACTGAAGCTTTCTTT. It encodes CASRAGTGSNTEAFF. The complete variable domain, with remaining parts taken from reference TRBV5-4 and TRBJ1-1, reads ETGVTQSPTHLIKTRGQQVTLRCSSQSGHNTVSWYQQALGQGPQFIFQYYREEENGRGNFPPRFSGLQFPNYSSELNVNALELDDSALYLCASRAGTGSNTEAFFGQGTRLTVV.